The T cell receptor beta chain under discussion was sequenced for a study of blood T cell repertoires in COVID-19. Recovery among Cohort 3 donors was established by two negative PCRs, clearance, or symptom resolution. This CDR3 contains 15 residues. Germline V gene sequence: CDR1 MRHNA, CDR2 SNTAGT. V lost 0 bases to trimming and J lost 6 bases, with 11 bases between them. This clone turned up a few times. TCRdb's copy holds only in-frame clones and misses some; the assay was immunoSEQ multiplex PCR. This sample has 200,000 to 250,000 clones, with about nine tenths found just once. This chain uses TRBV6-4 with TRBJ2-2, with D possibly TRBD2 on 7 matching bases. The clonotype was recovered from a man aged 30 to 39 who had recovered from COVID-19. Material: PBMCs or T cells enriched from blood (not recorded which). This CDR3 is CASSDSGGGAGELFF. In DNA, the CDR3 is TGTGCCAGCAGTGACTCGGGCGGGGGCGCCGGGGAGCTGTTTTTT.